This T cell receptor (beta chain) was profiled in a study of T cell responses to AZD1222 COVID-19 vaccine. A note on this clone: Its antigen is not identified.

V dropped 2 bases and J dropped 3; count of bases not matched to a gene: 8. The CDR3 contains 16 residues. CDR1 LGHNA and CDR2 YSLEER come from the germline V gene. Overall study results and limits: Seropositivity was recorded at baseline in only six AZD1222 recipients.

TCRdb's copy holds only in-frame clones and misses some; the assay was immunoSEQ multiplex PCR. The sample contains 140,000 to 150,000 clones, approximately 94% of which appear only once. The chain links TRBV4-3 to TRBJ1-2; 8 bases agree with TRBD1. This sequence originates from an adult in good health. The input for sequencing was peripheral blood, taken on day 0 of AZD1222 vaccination. The CDR3 loop is CASSQYTGGIYYGYTF. Written as DNA, the CDR3 is TGCGCCAGCAGCCAATACACAGGGGGGATATACTATGGCTACACCTTC.